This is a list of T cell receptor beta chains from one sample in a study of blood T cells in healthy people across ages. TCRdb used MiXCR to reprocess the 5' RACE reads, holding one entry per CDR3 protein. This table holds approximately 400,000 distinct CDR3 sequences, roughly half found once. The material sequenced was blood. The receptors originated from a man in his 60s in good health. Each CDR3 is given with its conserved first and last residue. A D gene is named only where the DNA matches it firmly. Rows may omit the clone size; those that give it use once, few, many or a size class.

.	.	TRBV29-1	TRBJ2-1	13	TGCAGCGTTGAAGGAATTGGGGGCTATGAGCAGTTCTTC	CSVEGIGGYEQFF
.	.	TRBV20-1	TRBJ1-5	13	TGCAGTGCTAGGAAGACAGTCAATCAGCCCCAGCATTTT	CSARKTVNQPQHF
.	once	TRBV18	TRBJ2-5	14	TGTGCCAGCTCCCTCAGTTTTGGACAAGAGACCCAGTACTTC	CASSLSFGQETQYF
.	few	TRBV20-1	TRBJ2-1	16	TGCAGTGCCACCCCCAGGGGAGGGGAGTCCTACAATGAGCAGTTCTTC	CSATPRGGESYNEQFF
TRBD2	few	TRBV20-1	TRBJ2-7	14	TGCAGTGCTCCCCTAGCGGGAGGGTCCTACGAGCAGTACTTC	CSAPLAGGSYEQYF
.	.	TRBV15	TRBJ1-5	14	TGTGCCACCAGCAGAGGACAGCCAGATCAGCCCCAGCATTTT	CATSRGQPDQPQHF
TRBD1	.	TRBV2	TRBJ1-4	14	TGTGCCAGCAGTGCGGACAGGGGGGTTGAAAAACTGTTTTTT	CASSADRGVEKLFF
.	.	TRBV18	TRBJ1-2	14	TGTGCCAGCTCACCGGGCAGCGACAACTATGGCTACACCTTC	CASSPGSDNYGYTF
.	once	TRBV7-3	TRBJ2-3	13	TGTGCCGGCAGCCCTAGGAACTGGGATACGCAGTATTTT	CAGSPRNWDTQYF
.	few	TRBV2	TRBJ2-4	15	TGTGCCAGCAGTGCCCTCCTAACGAGCCAAAACATTCAGTACTTC	CASSALLTSQNIQYF
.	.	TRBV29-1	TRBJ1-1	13	TGCAGCGTCAAGAGGGGCAGGGACACTGAAGCTTTCTTT	CSVKRGRDTEAFF
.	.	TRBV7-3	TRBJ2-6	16	TGTGCCAGCAGCTTACTAATGAGCTCTGGGGCCAACGTCCTGACTTTC	CASSLLMSSGANVLTF
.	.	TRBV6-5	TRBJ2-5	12	TGTGCCAGCAGTTATGGTTCGGAGACCCAGTACTTC	CASSYGSETQYF
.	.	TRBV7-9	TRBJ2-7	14	TGTGCCAGCAGCGAAGGACGGCGTCCTCTACGTCAGTACTTC	CASSEGRRPLRQYF
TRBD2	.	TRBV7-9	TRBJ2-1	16	TGTGCCAGCAGCGACCGACTAGCGAAAGACTACAATGAGCAGTTCTTC	CASSDRLAKDYNEQFF
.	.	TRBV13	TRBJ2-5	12	TGTGCCAGCCGCGTAGGGGAGGAGACCCAGTACTTC	CASRVGEETQYF
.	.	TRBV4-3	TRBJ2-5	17	TGCGCCAGCAGCCAAGGTTTTGTGGGGCGATTTGGGGAGACCCAGTACTTC	CASSQGFVGRFGETQYF